This passage covers 6 T cell receptor beta chains from one sample sequenced in a study of glioma-infiltrating T cells. The iRepertoire nested amplicon-rescue multiplex PCR amplified TCR alpha and beta CDR3s from RNA. TCRdb used MiXCR to reprocess the multiplex PCR reads, holding one entry per CDR3 protein. Here the sample spans roughly 190,000 distinct CDR3 sequences, roughly 32% being singletons. Material: glioma tissue, nonneoplastic brain tissue, or PBMCs (not recorded which). Receptor source: a human donor with low-grade glioma or glioblastoma, undergoing nonglioma brain surgery, or in good health (not recorded which).

The rearrangement uses TRBV20-1 and TRBJ2-3; 8 nucleotides agree with TRBD1. There are 13 residues in the CDR3. After removal of 6 bases from V and 2 bases from J, the junction contained 4 bases not matched to a gene. Germline CDR1 is DFQATT and CDR2 is SNEGSKA (reference sequence). CDR3 amino acids: CSAQQGATDTQYF. CDR3 nucleotide sequence: TGCAGTGCGCAGCAGGGGGCCACAGATACGCAGTATTTT.

There are many counts of this clonotype. The V gene is TRBV28, the J gene TRBJ2-7, with D maybe TRBD1 (5 bases). The V and J ends lost 8 bases and 6 bases respectively, with 14 bases between them. The CDR3 runs to 12 residues. CDR1 is MDHEN, CDR2 SYDVKM, per germline. This CDR3 is CASAGQGGEQYF. The CDR3 DNA follows: TGTGCCAGCGCCGGGCAGGGCGGCGAGCAGTACTTC.

This clonotype was counted ten times or more. CDR3 in amino acids: CASSYGTRGPYEQYF. CDR3 nucleotides: TGTGCCAGCAGTTACGGCACTCGGGGCCCCTACGAGCAGTACTTC. This chain joins TRBV6-5 and TRBJ2-7; TRBD1 or TRBD2 may be the D gene (5 bases each). The germline CDR1 and CDR2 sequences are MNHEY and SVGAGI. The length of the CDR3 is 15 residues. With 2 bases removed from V and 2 bases from J, the gap between germline ends came to 13 bases.

This clonotype was counted ten times or more. V usage is TRBV4-1 and J usage is TRBJ2-5; D gene ambiguous. Germline CDR1 MGHRA, CDR2 YSYEKL. This CDR3 is built from 16 residues. The V end lost 1 base, the J end lost 4 bases, and 16 bases lay between the germline ends. In nucleotides, the CDR3 is TGCGCCAGCAGCCAAGGCAGGACCCCGGCGCGAGAGACCCAGTACTTC. Translated: CASSQGRTPARETQYF.

Regarding this clonotype: Possible read error: a much larger clone is one base away. The J gene is TRBJ2-3, the V gene TRBV19; TRBD2 matches at 9 bases. Germline V lookup: CDR1 LNHDA, CDR2 SQIVND (reference sequence). The CDR3 has 15 amino acids. The chain's CDR3 is CAGSRLADSTDTQYF. The CDR3 DNA is TGTGCCGGTAGTCGACTAGCGGATAGCACAGATACGCAGTATTTT.

In nucleotides, the CDR3 is TGTGCCAGCAGCCAAGCATTAAGTGGACTAGCGGGACCCGCCGGGCAGTTCTTC. This translates into CASSQALSGLAGPAGQFF. V is TRBV4-2 and J is TRBJ2-1, with 12 bases identical to TRBD2. In germline, CDR1 is LGHNA, CDR2 YNFKEQ. The trim removed 1 base at V and 12 bases at J, leaving 16 bases unmatched. CDR3 length: 18 residues.